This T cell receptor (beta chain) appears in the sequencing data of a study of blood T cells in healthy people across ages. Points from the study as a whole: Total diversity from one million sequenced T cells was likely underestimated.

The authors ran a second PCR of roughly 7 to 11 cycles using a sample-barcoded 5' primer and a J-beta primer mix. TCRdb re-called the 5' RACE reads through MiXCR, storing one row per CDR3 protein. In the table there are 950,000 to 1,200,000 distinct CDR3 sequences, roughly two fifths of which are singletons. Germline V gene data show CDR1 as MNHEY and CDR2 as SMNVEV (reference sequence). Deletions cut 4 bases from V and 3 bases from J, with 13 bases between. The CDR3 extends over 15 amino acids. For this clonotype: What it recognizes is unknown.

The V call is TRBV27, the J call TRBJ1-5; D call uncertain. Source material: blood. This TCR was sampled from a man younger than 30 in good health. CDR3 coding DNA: TGTGCCAGCAGTTCCCAGGACCAGGTCAATCAGCCCCAGCATTTT. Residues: CASSSQDQVNQPQHF.